These T cell receptor beta chains were read from a single sample in a study of Ad26.COV2.S vaccination and SARS-CoV-2 variants. Profiled with immunoSEQ multiplex PCR; TCRdb holds only in-frame clones, not every one. The profile shows hundreds of thousands of clones, 70% to 90% of them singletons. The specimen was peripheral blood, collected in a trial of Ad26.COV2.S vaccine versus placebo. These receptors originate from a person between 18 and 65 years old who received the Ad26.COV2.S COVID-19 vaccine or a placebo. Both conserved end residues are part of each CDR3. A D gene is named only where the DNA matches it firmly. A clone size is listed for some rows: how often the clone was seen (once, few, many), or a class if it is expanded.

length: 17
V: TRBV28
J: TRBJ2-1
size: .
D: .
CDR3: CASRPQSGSGSYNEQFF
DNA: TGTGCCAGCAGACCCCAATCAGGTTCGGGCTCCTACAATGAGCAGTTCTTC

length: 12
V: TRBV29-1
J: TRBJ1-1
size: .
D: TRBD1
CDR3: CSVRTGNTEAFF
DNA: TGCAGCGTCCGGACAGGGAACACTGAAGCTTTCTTT

length: 14
V: TRBV12-5
J: TRBJ1-1
size: .
D: .
CDR3: CASGTERSNTEAFF
DNA: TGTGCTAGTGGGACAGAACGTTCGAACACTGAAGCTTTCTTT

length: 13
V: TRBV6-5
J: TRBJ2-3
size: .
D: .
CDR3: CASRTFSTDTQYF
DNA: TGTGCCAGCAGAACCTTTAGCACAGATACGCAGTATTTT

length: 16
V: TRBV9
J: TRBJ1-3
size: few
D: .
CDR3: CASSVATGSWGNTIYF
DNA: TGTGCCAGCAGCGTTGCGACAGGTTCGTGGGGAAACACCATATATTTT

length: 12
V: TRBV6-6
J: TRBJ1-5
size: .
D: .
CDR3: CASSSPNQPQHF
DNA: TGTGCCAGCAGTTCCCCGAATCAGCCCCAGCATTTT

length: 12
V: TRBV3-1/TRBV3-2
J: TRBJ2-7
size: .
D: .
CDR3: CASSPRIGEQYF
DNA: TGTGCCAGCAGCCCGCGGATTGGAGAGCAGTACTTC

length: 14
V: TRBV10-3
J: TRBJ2-3
size: .
D: TRBD1
CDR3: CAISEGTGTDTQYF
DNA: TGTGCCATCAGTGAGGGGACAGGCACAGATACGCAGTATTTT

length: 17
V: TRBV4-1
J: TRBJ2-1
size: many
D: .
CDR3: CASSQVDLGFSYNEQFF
DNA: TGCGCCAGCAGCCAAGTGGATCTTGGATTTTCCTACAATGAGCAGTTCTTC

length: 20
V: TRBV19
J: TRBJ1-2
size: .
D: TRBD1
CDR3: CASSSLSFSKDGQGLGGYTF
DNA: TGTGCCAGTAGTAGTTTATCTTTTTCGAAAGACGGACAGGGGTTAGGCGGCTACACCTTC

length: 14
V: TRBV6-5
J: TRBJ1-2
size: once
D: TRBD1
CDR3: CASRTTGGNYGYTF
DNA: TGTGCCAGCAGAACGACAGGGGGCAACTATGGCTACACCTTC

length: 16
V: TRBV27
J: TRBJ1-2
size: .
D: TRBD1
CDR3: CASSSYGRGFGYGYTF
DNA: TGTGCCAGCAGTTCCTATGGCAGGGGGTTTGGTTATGGCTACACCTTC